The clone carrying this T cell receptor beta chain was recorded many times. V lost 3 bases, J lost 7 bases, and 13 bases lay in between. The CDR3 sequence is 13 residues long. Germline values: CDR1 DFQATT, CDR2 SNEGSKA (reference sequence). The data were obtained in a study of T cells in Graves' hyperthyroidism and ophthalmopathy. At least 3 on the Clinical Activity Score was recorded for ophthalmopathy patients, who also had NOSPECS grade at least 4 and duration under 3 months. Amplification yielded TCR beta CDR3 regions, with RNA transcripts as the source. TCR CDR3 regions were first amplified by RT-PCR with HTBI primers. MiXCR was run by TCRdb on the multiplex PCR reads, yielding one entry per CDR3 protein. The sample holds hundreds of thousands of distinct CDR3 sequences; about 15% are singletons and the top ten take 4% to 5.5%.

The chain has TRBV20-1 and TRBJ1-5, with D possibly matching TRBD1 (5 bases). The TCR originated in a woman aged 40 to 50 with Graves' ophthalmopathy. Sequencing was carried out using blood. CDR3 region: CSASGGPGQPQHF. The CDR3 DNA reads TGCAGTGCTAGTGGGGGACCCGGCCAGCCCCAGCATTTT.